This T cell receptor (beta chain) was captured in a study of response to subunit inactivated influenza vaccine. Broader study findings: New T cells are recruited in small numbers by each seasonal influenza vaccination, according to the authors' suggestion.

Germline V gene sequence: CDR1 SGHVS, CDR2 FQNEAQ. Trimming pared 7 bases from V and 1 base from J, leaving 12 bases between. This CDR3 region has 14 residues. This clonotype was seen ten or more times. What it binds is unknown. TCRdb reanalysed the RT-PCR reads using MiXCR and keeps one entry per CDR3 protein. The sample includes some 640,000 distinct CDR3 sequences, about 15% of them seen just once. V is TRBV7-8 and J is TRBJ2-3; a possible D gene is TRBD2 (5 bases). The receptor was derived from a man aged 50 to 60 who received an inactivated influenza vaccine. The source was PBMCs from blood, collected roughly 15 days before vaccination. The CDR3 spells CASKREPRTDTQYF. The DNA for the CDR3 is TGTGCCAGCAAGAGGGAGCCTCGCACAGATACGCAGTATTTT. Full variable domain (rest looked up from reference TRBV7-8 and TRBJ2-3): GAGVSQSPRYKVAKRGQDVALRCDPISGHVSLFWYQQALGQGPEFLTYFQNEAQLDKSGLPSDRFFAERPEGSVSTLKIQRTQQEDSAVYLCASKREPRTDTQYFGPGTRLTVL.